This TCR beta chain is drawn from a study of human T cells and chemical hapten exposure (dated by TCRdb to the early 2020s). As for the study more broadly: For sensitization, 2% DPC in acetone was applied to a roughly 2 cm by roughly 2 cm area of upper inner arm skin. Throughout the approximately 25-week study period, patients were also given weekly therapeutic DPC doses on the scalp. Patch testing was done on the upper back using Finn chambers containing 0.01% DPC, and results were scored after 6 days according to International Contact Dermatitis Research Group standards. The mostly female patient cohort included alopecia areata with under or over 50% scalp involvement, alopecia totalis and alopecia universalis. Libraries were pooled for sequencing, and per-sample TCR yields varied mainly because of small differences in library volumes within the pool. In alopecia patients, the study followed how the peripheral blood TCR repertoire changed in vivo over primary and secondary sensitization to diphenylcyclopropenone (DPC), a hapten. Blood samples were taken from patients before sensitization (week 0) and at 2, 6 and about 24 weeks after DPC sensitization. For TCR sequencing, blood came from about 29 alopecia patients at anywhere from one to four time points (pre-sensitization, 2, 6 and 24 weeks).

What the time point label conveys for this sample: pre-sensitization, week 0. What this sample's treatment or condition label stands for: therapeutic diphenylcyclopropenone sensitization with weekly scalp DPC. At each patch-test visit, blood was drawn before the patch test was applied. Eligible patients were aged 18 to 70, diagnosed with alopecia, deemed suitable for DPC therapy, and excluded if pregnant. Total RNA was isolated from unfractionated whole blood collected in Tempus Blood RNA tubes. The CDR3 contains 20 residues, cysteine and phenylalanine counted. The only DNA kept is the CDR3, 60 bases in frame from the first base. Trimming removed 2 bases from V and 0 bases from J; the gene matches leave 13 bases unexplained. The germline V gene encodes CDR1 LGHNA and CDR2 YNFKEQ. The paper's findings and limits, for the study overall: No change with DPC sensitization was found in the number of TCRs above 1 in 1000 frequency, and no evidence of global repertoire structure alterations was found. A positive correlation was found between the number of PT1 expanded TCRs and patch test score, with significance reached at thresholds 8, 16 and 32 but not 4. Alopecia, a presumed autoimmune disease, was present in all patients, so the immune response of the patients might differ from that of healthy individuals. Repeated subsampling changed both the strength of the expansion versus patch-test correlation and the threshold at which that correlation became significant. Significantly more large CDR3 similarity clusters were formed by expanded TCRs than by pre-sensitization or healthy control sets, consistent with antigen-driven responses.

At least ten counts were recorded for this clonotype. This clone's antigen is unknown. One base away there is no much larger clone; base qualities are not given. Libraries were built with RACE. Sequenced on a NextSeq 500. Library preparation attached unique molecular identifiers to individual cDNA molecules for quantitative, reproducible TCR counting. Both TCR alpha and TCR beta chains were sequenced from each blood RNA sample. The authors' pipeline ran thus. A median of roughly 98,000 TCRs per sample was observed, with a range of about 23,224 to 690,600. V, J and CDR3 annotation of the TCR reads was carried out using the Decombinator software suite. For PS versus PT1 abundance plots, all samples were subsampled to the same number of TCRs (28,000). Expanded TCRs were defined as absent before sensitization and observed at least eight times at the 2-week time point. The public reads were reprocessed in TCRdb via fastp at Q25 and MiXCR, keeping in-frame beta chains. Every distinct CDR3 protein forms one entry, paired with its most common genes and DNA. The V and J calls shown here were made by TCRdb, not taken from the authors' results. The sample yields tens of thousands of distinct CDR3 sequences; around 6.6% were counted once. The biggest ten clones account for approximately 1.6% of the sample.

The chain is made from TRBV4-2 and TRBJ2-4; 10 central bases correspond to TRBD1. The material was whole blood, obtained in connection with sensitization to the hapten diphenylcyclopropenone (DPC). The sequence came from a young woman with alopecia areata. Some clones in this sample may be carry-over from other donors' samples. The base sequence is TGTGCCAGCAGCCAACATGACAGGGGGCGATTCAATCTAGCCAAAAACATTCAGTACTTC. Translated, this gives CASSQHDRGRFNLAKNIQYF.